A single sample gave rise to the 16 T cell receptor beta chains below, sequenced in a study of blood T cell repertoires in COVID-19. Profiled with immunoSEQ multiplex PCR; TCRdb holds only in-frame clones, not every one. The profile shows 250,000 or so clones, 80% to 90% of them singletons. Sequencing used PBMCs or T cells enriched from blood (not recorded which). These TCRs come from a woman aged 25 to 39 with acute COVID-19.

The V and J genes are TRBV12-5 and TRBJ1-1; 9 bases line up with TRBD1. Germline lookup yields CDR1 LGHNT and CDR2 FRNRAP. The CDR3 covers 14 residues. J was trimmed by 11 bases and V by 2 bases; bases with no gene match: 9. CDR3 coding DNA: TGTGCTAGTGGTTTGATCCCGGGACAGGGACCGGCTTTCTTT. It is translated as CASGLIPGQGPAFF.

This sequence joins TRBV5-1 and TRBJ1-1; D may be TRBD1 (6 bases). Germline assignment: CDR1 SGHRS and CDR2 YFSETQ. CDR3 length equals 22 residues. With 3 bases removed from V and 4 bases from J, the gap between germline ends came to 37 bases. The CDR3 sequence is CASSSHLAKIEGYHQQGTEAFF. The CDR3 DNA sequence: TGCGCCAGCAGCTCGCATCTAGCCAAGATCGAGGGGTACCACCAACAGGGCACTGAAGCTTTCTTT.

The chain has TRBV11-2 and TRBJ2-4; TRBD1 matches at 8 bases. Germline lookup yields CDR1 SGHAT and CDR2 FQNNGV. The CDR3 totals 13 residues. The junction had 3 bases not matched to a gene; V was cut back by 5 bases and J by 6 bases. CDR3: CASSRDRGNIQYF. In nucleotides, the CDR3 is TGTGCCAGCAGCCGAGACAGGGGAAACATTCAGTACTTC. Supplemented by reference TRBV11-2 and TRBJ2-4, the full variable domain reads EAGVAQSPRYKIIEKRQSVAFWCNPISGHATLYWYQQILGQGPKLLIQFQNNGVVDDSQLPKDRFSAERLKGVDSTLKIQPAKLEDSAVYLCASSRDRGNIQYFGAGTRLSVL.

This clone was counted ten times or more. The chain employs TRBV2 and TRBJ2-7; tentatively, D is TRBD2 (5 bases). CDR1 SNHLY and CDR2 FYNNEI come from the germline V gene. The CDR3 spans 11 residues. V was clipped by 8 bases and J by 4 bases, with 9 bases between them. The CDR3 region is CASARGYEQYF. Written as DNA, the CDR3 is TGTGCCAGCGCCCGGGGTTACGAGCAGTACTTC.

This rearrangement joins TRBV10-1 to TRBJ2-5, with D possibly being TRBD2 (5 bases). V shed 5 bases and J shed 5 bases, with 12 bases lying between them. CDR1 and CDR2 (germline): WNHNN, SYGVQD (reference sequence). The length of the CDR3 is 13 residues. CDR3 residues: CASSLRVGETQYF. The CDR3 DNA follows: TGCGCCAGCAGTTTGAGGGTCGGGGAGACCCAGTACTTC.

V is TRBV10-1 and J is TRBJ1-2; a weak D match, TRBD1 (5 bases). Trimming pared 3 bases from V and 12 bases from J, leaving 14 bases between. Germline-derived CDR1 and CDR2 are WNHNN and SYGVQD (reference sequence). The CDR3 is made up of 12 amino acids. CDR3 nucleotides: TGCGCCAGCAGTGACGGCAGGGAGGAACACACCTTC. The encoded protein is CASSDGREEHTF.

V and J are TRBV5-5 and TRBJ1-6; perhaps TRBD1 as D (5 bases). The CDR3 totals 15 residues. With 5 bases removed from V and 5 bases from J, the gap between germline ends came to 14 bases. Germline lookup yields CDR1 SGHKS and CDR2 YYEKEE (reference sequence). DNA of the CDR3: TGTGCCAGCAGGCTAGGGGTAATGGATAATTCACCCCTCCACTTT. Encoded protein: CASRLGVMDNSPLHF.

The rearrangement links TRBV6-5 to TRBJ2-7, with 8 bases that match TRBD2. This CDR3 is built from 11 residues. The germline V gene has CDR1 MNHEY and CDR2 SVGAGI. V shed 11 bases, J shed 6 bases, and the junction held 6 bases outside the gene matches. The CDR3 loop is CAAAGDLEQYF. CDR3 coding DNA: TGTGCCGCAGCGGGGGACCTCGAGCAGTACTTC.

This chain joins TRBV7-2 and TRBJ1-2, with D maybe TRBD1 (5 bases). Germline-derived CDR1 and CDR2 are SGHTA and FQGNSA. Trimming shortened V by 4 bases and J by 2 bases, and 11 bases separated the two germline ends. The CDR3 has 14 amino acids. CDR3 amino acids: CASSSQTDNYGYTF. The CDR3 DNA sequence: TGTGCCAGCAGCTCCCAGACAGACAACTATGGCTACACCTTC.

V gene TRBV20-1 combines with J gene TRBJ2-5, with D perhaps TRBD2 (6 bases). The V gene lost 3 bases and the J gene lost 5 bases, with 25 bases spanning the gap. There are 17 residues in the CDR3. Germline lookup yields CDR1 DFQATT and CDR2 SNEGSKA (reference sequence). The CDR3 protein is CSASEGRLAYIRETQYF. The DNA for the CDR3 is TGCAGTGCTAGTGAGGGGCGGCTAGCGTATATACGGGAGACCCAGTACTTC.

The chain links TRBV5-8 to TRBJ1-1, with D tentatively TRBD1 (6 bases). The CDR3 consists of 14 residues. V lost 4 bases to trimming and J lost 5 bases, with 15 bases between them. Germline lookup yields CDR1 SGHTS and CDR2 YDEGEE. For the CDR3, the DNA is TGTGCCAGCAGCGTTACAGGGCGTAGAACTGAAGCTTTCTTT. This translates into CASSVTGRRTEAFF.

The rearrangement uses TRBV29-1 and TRBJ2-5; no definite D call. V was pared by 3 bases and J by 1 base, with 6 bases between. Germline V gene data show CDR1 as SQVTM and CDR2 as ANQGSEA. The CDR3 is made up of 12 amino acids. The CDR3, as DNA: TGCAGCGTTGATGCGGTCCAAGAGACCCAGTACTTC. Amino acids: CSVDAVQETQYF. Supplemented by reference TRBV29-1 and TRBJ2-5, the full variable domain reads SAVISQKPSRDICQRGTSLTIQCQVDSQVTMMFWYRQQPGQSLTLIATANQGSEATYESGFVIDKFPISRPNLTFSTLTVSNMSPEDSSIYLCSVDAVQETQYFGPGTRLLVL.

The J gene is TRBJ1-2, the V gene TRBV7-9, with D maybe TRBD1 (5 bases). This CDR3 is built from 15 residues. V lost 1 base and J lost 2, with 11 bases in between. Germline assignment: CDR1 SEHNR and CDR2 FQNEAQ (reference sequence). The CDR3 nucleotides are TGTGCCAGCAGCTTAGTAGGGGATAAGAACTATGGCTACACCTTC. Its translation: CASSLVGDKNYGYTF.

The chain carries TRBV11-2 and TRBJ2-3; 9 bases align to TRBD2. This CDR3 is 14 amino acids long. From germline, CDR1 is SGHAT and CDR2 FQNNGV. After removal of 5 bases from V and 4 bases from J, the junction contained 4 bases not matched to a gene. CDR3 in amino acids: CASSQGLAADTQYF. The CDR3 bases are TGTGCCAGCAGCCAGGGACTAGCAGCAGATACGCAGTATTTT.

The chain joins TRBV19 to TRBJ1-2; TRBD1 matches 7 bases. CDR3 size: 14 residues. Per the germline V gene, CDR1 is LNHDA and CDR2 is SQIVND (reference sequence). After removal of 9 bases from V and 1 base from J, the junction contained 8 bases not matched to a gene. The CDR3 spells CASHRDSLNYGYTF. CDR3 DNA: TGTGCCAGCCACCGGGACAGCCTTAACTATGGCTACACCTTC.

The rearrangement uses TRBV4-1 and TRBJ2-5; 8 bases match TRBD1. Germline V gene data show CDR1 as MGHRA and CDR2 as YSYEKL. V trimming: 2 bases; J trimming: 9 bases; junction bases outside the gene matches: 8. The CDR3 is 14 amino acids. The CDR3 DNA follows: TGCGCCAGCAGCCAAAGGGACAGGAACTGGGCCCAGTACTTC. Its protein is CASSQRDRNWAQYF.